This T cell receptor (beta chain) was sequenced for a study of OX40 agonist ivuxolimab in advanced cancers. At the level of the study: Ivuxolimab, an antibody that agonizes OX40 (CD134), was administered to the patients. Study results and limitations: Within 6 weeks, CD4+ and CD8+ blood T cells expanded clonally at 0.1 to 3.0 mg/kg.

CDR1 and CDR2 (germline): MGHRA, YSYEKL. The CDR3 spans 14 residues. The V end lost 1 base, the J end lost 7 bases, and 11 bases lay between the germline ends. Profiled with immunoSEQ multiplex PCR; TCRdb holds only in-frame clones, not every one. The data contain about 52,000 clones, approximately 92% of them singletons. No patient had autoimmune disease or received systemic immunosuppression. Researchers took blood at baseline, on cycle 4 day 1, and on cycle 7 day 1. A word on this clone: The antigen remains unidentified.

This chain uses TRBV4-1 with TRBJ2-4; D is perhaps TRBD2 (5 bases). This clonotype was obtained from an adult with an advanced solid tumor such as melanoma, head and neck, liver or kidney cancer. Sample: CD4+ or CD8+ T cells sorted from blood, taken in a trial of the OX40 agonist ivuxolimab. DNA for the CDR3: TGCGCCAGCAGCCAAGGCGGGCTTGCGAACATTCAGTACTTC. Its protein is CASSQGGLANIQYF.